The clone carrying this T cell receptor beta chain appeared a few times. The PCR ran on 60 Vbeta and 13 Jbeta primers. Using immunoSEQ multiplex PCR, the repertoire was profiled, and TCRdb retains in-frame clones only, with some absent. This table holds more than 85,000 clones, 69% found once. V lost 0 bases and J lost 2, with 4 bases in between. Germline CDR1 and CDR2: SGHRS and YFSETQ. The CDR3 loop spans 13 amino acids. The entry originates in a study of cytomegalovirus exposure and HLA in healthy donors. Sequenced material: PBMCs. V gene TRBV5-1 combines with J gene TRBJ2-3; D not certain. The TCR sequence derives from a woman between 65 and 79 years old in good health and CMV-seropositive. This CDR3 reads CASSLDYTDTQYF. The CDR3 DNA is TGCGCCAGCAGCTTGGATTACACAGATACGCAGTATTTT.